The T cell receptor (beta chain) described here comes from a study of metastatic and nonmetastatic thyroid tumors. As for the study in general: Peripheral blood and tumor or nodule samples from malignant and benign thyroid patients were compared. Study-wide points: When malignant thyroid tumors were compared with benign nodules, TCR beta diversity was reportedly significantly higher in the malignant tumors. This held in both blood and tumor samples.

Thyroid surgery took place with no prior treatment in any patient. In the study's own analysis: A classifier of distant metastasis in papillary thyroid cancer was built from CDR3 differences (across clinicopathological groups). MiXCR re-clonotyped the PCR reads for TCRdb. The authors' filters were not applied to this entry. The table includes roughly 17,000 clones, roughly 27% detected once. This clone has just a few counts. Antigen unknown. This clonotype originated in a male donor with papillary thyroid cancer or a benign thyroid nodule (not recorded which). Some clones in this sample may be carry-over from other donors' samples. The sample taken for sequencing was tumor tissue.

CDR3 DNA: TGTGCCAGCAGCCAAGAGGAAGGGACTCCCAATGAGCAGTTCTTC. Amino acid sequence: CASSQEEGTPNEQFF. The genes are TRBV4-2 and TRBJ2-1, with D tentatively TRBD2 (6 bases). Trimming shortened V by 0 bases and J by 6 bases, and 12 bases separated the two germline ends. The V gene's germline CDR1 is LGHNA and CDR2 YNFKEQ. The CDR3 is 15 amino acids.